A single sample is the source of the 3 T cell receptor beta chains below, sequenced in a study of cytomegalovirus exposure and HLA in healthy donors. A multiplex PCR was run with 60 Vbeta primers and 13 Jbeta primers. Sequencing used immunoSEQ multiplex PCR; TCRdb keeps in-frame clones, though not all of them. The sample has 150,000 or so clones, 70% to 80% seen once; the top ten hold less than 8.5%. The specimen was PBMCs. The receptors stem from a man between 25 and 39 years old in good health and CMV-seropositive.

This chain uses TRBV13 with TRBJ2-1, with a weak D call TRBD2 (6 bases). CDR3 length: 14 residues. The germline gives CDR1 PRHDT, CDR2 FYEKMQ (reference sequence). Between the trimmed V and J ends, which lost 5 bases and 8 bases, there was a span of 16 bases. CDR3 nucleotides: TGTGCCAGCAGCCTGGGTTGGAGGGGCGATGAGCAGTTCTTC. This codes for CASSLGWRGDEQFF. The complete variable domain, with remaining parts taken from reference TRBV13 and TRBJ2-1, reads AAGVIQSPRHLIKEKRETATLKCYPIPRHDTVYWYQQGPGQDPQFLISFYEKMQSDKGSIPDRFSAQQFSDYHSELNMSSLELGDSALYFCASSLGWRGDEQFFGPGTRLTVL.

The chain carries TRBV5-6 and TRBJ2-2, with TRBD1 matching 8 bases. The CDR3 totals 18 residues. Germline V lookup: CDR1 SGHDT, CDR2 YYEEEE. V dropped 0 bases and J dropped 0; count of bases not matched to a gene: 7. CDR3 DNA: TGTGCCAGCAGCTTGGCCCCGACAGGGGCACCGAACACCGGGGAGCTGTTTTTT. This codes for CASSLAPTGAPNTGELFF.

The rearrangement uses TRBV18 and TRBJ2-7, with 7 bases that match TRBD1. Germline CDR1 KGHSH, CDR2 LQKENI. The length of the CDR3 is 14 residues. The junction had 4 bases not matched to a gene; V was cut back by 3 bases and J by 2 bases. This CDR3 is CASSPGTVTYEQYF. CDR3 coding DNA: TGTGCCAGCTCACCCGGGACAGTTACCTACGAGCAGTACTTC.